These T cell receptor beta chains were read from a single sample in a study of Graves' ophthalmopathy and Graves' hyperthyroidism. TCRdb re-called the multiplex PCR reads through MiXCR, storing one row per CDR3 protein. The data show some 240,000 distinct CDR3 sequences, around 50% seen once. Sequenced input: peripheral blood. The receptors were gathered from an adult man with Graves' ophthalmopathy. Both conserved end residues are part of each CDR3. Each record gives: D gene, V gene, clone size, J gene, CDR3 DNA, CDR3 protein. A D gene is named only where the DNA matches it firmly. Some rows mark clone size as missing; the rest say once, few, many or name a class of expanded clone.

d_call: TRBD2; v_call: TRBV7-6; clone_size: .; j_call: TRBJ2-7; cdr3_nt: TGTGCCAGCAGCTTAGTTAGCGGGAGCGAAGAGCAGTACTTC; cdr3_aa: CASSLVSGSEEQYF
d_call: .; v_call: TRBV7-2; clone_size: .; j_call: TRBJ1-1; cdr3_nt: TGTGCCAGCAGAAGGACAGCTCACTTGAACACTGAAGCTTTCTTT; cdr3_aa: CASRRTAHLNTEAFF
d_call: .; v_call: TRBV25-1; clone_size: .; j_call: TRBJ1-2; cdr3_nt: TGTGCCAGCAGTGTAGGGGATCGAGATGGCTACACCTTC; cdr3_aa: CASSVGDRDGYTF
d_call: .; v_call: TRBV28; clone_size: .; j_call: TRBJ1-1; cdr3_nt: TGTGCCAGCAAAGAGGAACGGGTAGCTTTCTTT; cdr3_aa: CASKEERVAFF
d_call: TRBD2; v_call: TRBV25-1; clone_size: .; j_call: TRBJ2-2; cdr3_nt: TGTGCCAGCAGTAGCGGGAGGGCCCCCGGGGAGCTGTTTTTT; cdr3_aa: CASSSGRAPGELFF
d_call: TRBD2; v_call: TRBV5-4; clone_size: .; j_call: TRBJ2-2; cdr3_nt: TGCGCCAGCAGCTTGGCCATACTAGCGGGGTACACCGGGGAGCTGTTTTTT; cdr3_aa: CASSLAILAGYTGELFF
d_call: .; v_call: TRBV29-1; clone_size: .; j_call: TRBJ2-5; cdr3_nt: TGCAGCAGCCAGGGGTTGGGGACTCCAGAGACCCAGTACTTC; cdr3_aa: CSSQGLGTPETQYF
d_call: .; v_call: TRBV9; clone_size: few; j_call: TRBJ2-5; cdr3_nt: TGTGCCAGCAGCGCTCTCCCCCGAGAGACCCAGTACTTC; cdr3_aa: CASSALPRETQYF
d_call: .; v_call: TRBV7-9; clone_size: few; j_call: TRBJ1-1; cdr3_nt: TGTGCCAGCAGCTTGGCGTCTGGTGTTGGAGCTTTCTTT; cdr3_aa: CASSLASGVGAFF
d_call: .; v_call: TRBV5-1; clone_size: .; j_call: TRBJ1-1; cdr3_nt: TGCGCCAGCAGCTTCAACCGGGGGGCCCTGAACACTGAAGCTTTCTTT; cdr3_aa: CASSFNRGALNTEAFF
d_call: .; v_call: TRBV15; clone_size: many; j_call: TRBJ1-1; cdr3_nt: TGTGCCACCAGCAGAGGAAGGGTGGAGGGGACTGAAGCTTTCTTT; cdr3_aa: CATSRGRVEGTEAFF
d_call: .; v_call: TRBV7-3; clone_size: few; j_call: TRBJ2-5; cdr3_nt: TGTGCCAGCAGCTTAACTAGCTTGGAGACCCAGTACTTC; cdr3_aa: CASSLTSLETQYF
d_call: .; v_call: TRBV10-3; clone_size: once; j_call: TRBJ2-7; cdr3_nt: TGTGCCAGCAGTGACGAGAGGGCGGGATTCTCCTACGAGCAGTACTTC; cdr3_aa: CASSDERAGFSYEQYF
d_call: .; v_call: TRBV11-2; clone_size: .; j_call: TRBJ2-7; cdr3_nt: TGTGCCAGCGGACCTATGGGGGCCGGAAACTCCTACGAGCAGTACTTC; cdr3_aa: CASGPMGAGNSYEQYF
d_call: TRBD2; v_call: TRBV7-3; clone_size: .; j_call: TRBJ2-2; cdr3_nt: TGTGCCAGCAGCTTTCTTAGGCGTCATTCGGGCGGGGGGAACACCGGGGAGCTGTTTTTT; cdr3_aa: CASSFLRRHSGGGNTGELFF
d_call: TRBD1; v_call: TRBV7-3; clone_size: .; j_call: TRBJ2-7; cdr3_nt: TGTGCCAGCAGCTTAGCCCCAGGGGGCACCTACGAGCAGTACTTC; cdr3_aa: CASSLAPGGTYEQYF
d_call: .; v_call: TRBV7-9; clone_size: .; j_call: TRBJ1-5; cdr3_nt: TGTGCCGGCAGCCAGTCCCGGGACATTAATCAGCCCCAGCATTTT; cdr3_aa: CAGSQSRDINQPQHF
d_call: .; v_call: TRBV7-7; clone_size: many; j_call: TRBJ2-5; cdr3_nt: TGTGCTAGCAGCTTAGTCCCAGGGGAGACCCAGTACTTC; cdr3_aa: CASSLVPGETQYF
d_call: .; v_call: TRBV4-1; clone_size: .; j_call: TRBJ2-5; cdr3_nt: TGCGCCAGCAGGCCGACGGGCGGAGAGACCCAGTACTTC; cdr3_aa: CASRPTGGETQYF
d_call: .; v_call: TRBV15; clone_size: few; j_call: TRBJ2-6; cdr3_nt: TGTGCCACCAGCAGAGATCTCCTCTCTGGGGCCAACGTCCTGACTTTC; cdr3_aa: CATSRDLLSGANVLTF
d_call: TRBD2; v_call: TRBV29-1; clone_size: few; j_call: TRBJ2-7; cdr3_nt: TGCAGCGTTGAGACTAGCGGGGGGAGCTCCTACGAGCAGTACTTC; cdr3_aa: CSVETSGGSSYEQYF
d_call: .; v_call: TRBV29-1; clone_size: .; j_call: TRBJ2-4; cdr3_nt: TGCAGCGTGGTGGGTCTAGCCAAAAACATTCAGTACTTC; cdr3_aa: CSVVGLAKNIQYF
d_call: .; v_call: TRBV2; clone_size: .; j_call: TRBJ2-2; cdr3_nt: TGTGCCAGCAGGTCCGACCTCGGGGAGCTGTTTTTT; cdr3_aa: CASRSDLGELFF
d_call: TRBD1; v_call: TRBV7-9; clone_size: .; j_call: TRBJ2-7; cdr3_nt: TGTGCCAGCAGCACAATCCCACCGGGACAGATAAACTACGAGCAGTACTTC; cdr3_aa: CASSTIPPGQINYEQYF
d_call: .; v_call: TRBV12-5; clone_size: few; j_call: TRBJ1-2; cdr3_nt: TGTGCTAGTGGTTCGGCCGGGGTTGGCTACACCTTC; cdr3_aa: CASGSAGVGYTF
d_call: .; v_call: TRBV5-1; clone_size: few; j_call: TRBJ1-2; cdr3_nt: TGCGCCAGCAGCCTCGAATCGGGGCGTAACTATGGCTACACCTTC; cdr3_aa: CASSLESGRNYGYTF
d_call: .; v_call: TRBV24-1; clone_size: few; j_call: TRBJ2-7; cdr3_nt: TGTGCCACCAGCGAAGGTGCAGGCTCCTACGAGCAGTACTTC; cdr3_aa: CATSEGAGSYEQYF
d_call: .; v_call: TRBV4-1; clone_size: .; j_call: TRBJ1-2; cdr3_nt: TGCGCCAGCAGCCAAGGGCTGAGCCCAAACTATGGCTACACCTTC; cdr3_aa: CASSQGLSPNYGYTF
d_call: .; v_call: TRBV20-1; clone_size: .; j_call: TRBJ2-5; cdr3_nt: TGCAGTGCTATGACTGAAGAGACCCAGTACTTC; cdr3_aa: CSAMTEETQYF
d_call: TRBD2; v_call: TRBV20-1; clone_size: many; j_call: TRBJ2-7; cdr3_nt: TGCAGTGGAAAACCCGGGACTAGCTACCACGAGCAGTACTTC; cdr3_aa: CSGKPGTSYHEQYF
d_call: TRBD1; v_call: TRBV7-6; clone_size: .; j_call: TRBJ2-7; cdr3_nt: TGTGCCAGCTCAACATACCAGGGGGCCCACGAGCAGTACTTC; cdr3_aa: CASSTYQGAHEQYF
d_call: TRBD2; v_call: TRBV29-1; clone_size: few; j_call: TRBJ2-7; cdr3_nt: TGCAGCGTTGAAGATCCCTTAGCCCGCGGGGGGGGCGGCCACGAGCAGTACTTC; cdr3_aa: CSVEDPLARGGGGHEQYF
d_call: .; v_call: TRBV24-1; clone_size: .; j_call: TRBJ1-5; cdr3_nt: TGTGCCACCAGTGACTCCACGACAGTACCTAGCAATCAGCCCCAGCATTTT; cdr3_aa: CATSDSTTVPSNQPQHF
d_call: .; v_call: TRBV20-1; clone_size: .; j_call: TRBJ2-7; cdr3_nt: TGCAGTGCTCCTCGGGGAGGACAGAGCTACGAGCAGTACTTC; cdr3_aa: CSAPRGGQSYEQYF
d_call: .; v_call: TRBV7-9; clone_size: .; j_call: TRBJ2-2; cdr3_nt: TGTGCCAGCAGCTTGCGCGCGGACCCGGCATCCGGGGAGCTGTTTTTT; cdr3_aa: CASSLRADPASGELFF
d_call: .; v_call: TRBV7-2; clone_size: few; j_call: TRBJ1-2; cdr3_nt: TGTGCCAGCAGCTTAGCTTGGGGGCGAGGCTACACCTTC; cdr3_aa: CASSLAWGRGYTF
d_call: .; v_call: TRBV12-3/TRBV12-4; clone_size: .; j_call: TRBJ2-7; cdr3_nt: TGTGCCAGCAGTCTAACTCAAGGGGAGCAGTACTTC; cdr3_aa: CASSLTQGEQYF
d_call: .; v_call: TRBV4-2; clone_size: .; j_call: TRBJ2-7; cdr3_nt: TGTGCCAGCAGCCAAGCCCCCAAGGGGCGGGAGCAGTACTTC; cdr3_aa: CASSQAPKGREQYF
d_call: .; v_call: TRBV6-5; clone_size: few; j_call: TRBJ2-5; cdr3_nt: TGTGCCAGCTCCCTCGGCCTGGGGGAGACCCAGTACTTC; cdr3_aa: CASSLGLGETQYF
d_call: .; v_call: TRBV7-9; clone_size: .; j_call: TRBJ1-6; cdr3_nt: TGTGCCAGCAGCTACGCGGGGGGTAATTCACCCCTCCACTTT; cdr3_aa: CASSYAGGNSPLHF
d_call: TRBD1; v_call: TRBV2; clone_size: .; j_call: TRBJ1-1; cdr3_nt: TGTGCCAGCAGAAGGGACAGATTCACTGAAGCTTTCTTT; cdr3_aa: CASRRDRFTEAFF
d_call: TRBD1; v_call: TRBV19; clone_size: few; j_call: TRBJ1-5; cdr3_nt: TGTGCCAGTAGTGTGGGTACAGGGGGCGGACAGCCCCAGCATTTT; cdr3_aa: CASSVGTGGGQPQHF
d_call: .; v_call: TRBV7-9; clone_size: few; j_call: TRBJ2-6; cdr3_nt: TGTGCCAGCAGCTTGGGGGCTGGGGCCAACGTCCTGACTTTC; cdr3_aa: CASSLGAGANVLTF
d_call: .; v_call: TRBV20-1; clone_size: .; j_call: TRBJ1-5; cdr3_nt: TGCAGTGCCCTTGGGACACCCAATCAGCCCCAGCATTTT; cdr3_aa: CSALGTPNQPQHF
d_call: .; v_call: TRBV20-1; clone_size: .; j_call: TRBJ2-2; cdr3_nt: TGCAGTGCTTCCGACTCCGCGAACACCGGGGAGCTGTTTTTT; cdr3_aa: CSASDSANTGELFF
d_call: .; v_call: TRBV4-1; clone_size: .; j_call: TRBJ1-3; cdr3_nt: TGCGCCAGCAGCCCCTCGGGGGCGTATGGAAACACCATATATTTT; cdr3_aa: CASSPSGAYGNTIYF
d_call: TRBD1; v_call: TRBV11-2; clone_size: few; j_call: TRBJ1-2; cdr3_nt: TGTGCCAGCAGATTTAAGGACAGGGGATCGGATGGCTACACCTTC; cdr3_aa: CASRFKDRGSDGYTF
d_call: .; v_call: TRBV24-1; clone_size: .; j_call: TRBJ2-3; cdr3_nt: TGTGCCACCAGTGACCCTGGGGGTTCGATGCAGTATTTT; cdr3_aa: CATSDPGGSMQYF
d_call: .; v_call: TRBV7-9; clone_size: few; j_call: TRBJ2-7; cdr3_nt: TGTGCCAGCAGACCGGGACTGACCTACGAGCAGTACTTC; cdr3_aa: CASRPGLTYEQYF
d_call: .; v_call: TRBV20-1; clone_size: .; j_call: TRBJ1-2; cdr3_nt: TGCAGTGCGCCCATGGACAGTTTTTATAGCTACACCTTC; cdr3_aa: CSAPMDSFYSYTF
d_call: .; v_call: TRBV29-1; clone_size: many; j_call: TRBJ1-3; cdr3_nt: TGCAGCGCTGAGGGCGGAGGAAACACCATATATTTT; cdr3_aa: CSAEGGGNTIYF
d_call: .; v_call: TRBV10-1; clone_size: many; j_call: TRBJ2-2; cdr3_nt: TGCGCCAGCAGTGAGACACCGAACACCGGGGAGCTGTTTTTT; cdr3_aa: CASSETPNTGELFF
d_call: .; v_call: TRBV7-8; clone_size: .; j_call: TRBJ1-4; cdr3_nt: TGTGCCAGCAGCTTACGGGACTCTAGATCTGCAACTAATGAAAAACTGTTTTTT; cdr3_aa: CASSLRDSRSATNEKLFF
d_call: .; v_call: TRBV29-1; clone_size: .; j_call: TRBJ1-1; cdr3_nt: TGCAGCGTTGACGGAGCTTTCTTT; cdr3_aa: CSVDGAFF
d_call: TRBD1; v_call: TRBV2; clone_size: .; j_call: TRBJ1-4; cdr3_nt: TGTGCCAGCTACGAAAGGGACAGTCCAACTAATGAAAAACTGTTTTTT; cdr3_aa: CASYERDSPTNEKLFF
d_call: .; v_call: TRBV7-9; clone_size: .; j_call: TRBJ2-7; cdr3_nt: TGTGCCAGCAGCTTAACCGGGAGACGGGACGAGCAGTACTTC; cdr3_aa: CASSLTGRRDEQYF
d_call: .; v_call: TRBV29-1; clone_size: few; j_call: TRBJ1-4; cdr3_nt: TGCAGCGTTCTGAACCAGGGAACTGAAAAACTGTTTTTT; cdr3_aa: CSVLNQGTEKLFF
d_call: .; v_call: TRBV19; clone_size: few; j_call: TRBJ2-6; cdr3_nt: TGTGCCAGTAGGGCCCGAGGTAGGGCCAACGTCCTGACTTTC; cdr3_aa: CASRARGRANVLTF
d_call: .; v_call: TRBV20-1; clone_size: .; j_call: TRBJ1-1; cdr3_nt: TGCAGTGCTAGACTGACAGACTACAATGAGCAGTTCTTT; cdr3_aa: CSARLTDYNEQFF